These T cell receptor beta chains were read from a single sample in a study of T cell repertoires and HLA-DP antigens. TCRdb's copy holds only in-frame clones and misses some; the assay was immunoSEQ multiplex PCR. This table holds some 120,000 clones, 80% to 95% found once. These receptors have no known antigen. The sequencing sample was made of CD4+ T cells from PBMCs. Receptors originate from a woman in her late teens or twenties in good health and CMV-seronegative. CDR3s include the opening cysteine and the closing phenylalanine or tryptophan. The size field is filled for only some rows; it gives once, few, many or a size class.

TRBJ2-5,13,TRBV6-5,.,CASTKRGAETQYF
TRBJ2-1,17,TRBV5-4,.,CASSQRASGGKYNEQFF
TRBJ1-5,16,TRBV18,.,CASSPFSAVSNQPQHF
TRBJ1-5,15,TRBV11-2,.,CASSLSQGGNQPQHF
TRBJ2-1,15,TRBV6-4,.,CASSVIAGSYNEQFF
TRBJ1-2,16,TRBV5-6,.,CASSGSGTDFYYGYTF
TRBJ1-2,15,TRBV6-1,.,CASSEASRASYGYTF
TRBJ1-2,14,TRBV27,.,CASWTGQKNYGYTF
TRBJ2-7,14,TRBV6-6,.,CASSYSRTSYEQYF
TRBJ1-3,13,TRBV19,.,CASSISDRWIGDF
TRBJ2-7,14,TRBV30,.,CAWSRGWDSYEQYF
TRBJ1-2,15,TRBV6-4,few,CASSLSGGADYGYTF
TRBJ2-7,11,TRBV19,.,CASSPSYEQYF
TRBJ1-1,13,TRBV2,.,CASSESGNTEAFF
TRBJ2-7,14,TRBV7-3,.,CASSLTTDSYEQYF
TRBJ1-2,15,TRBV19,once,CASTEGTEPSYGYTF
TRBJ1-2,14,TRBV28,.,CASSLWEGRGGYTF
TRBJ1-5,15,TRBV28,.,CASSLMSGGGQPQHF
TRBJ2-5,16,TRBV7-8,.,CASSTRTSGRGETQYF
TRBJ1-3,14,TRBV29-1,.,CSATGVLSGNTIYF
TRBJ2-3,16,TRBV7-2,.,CASSLGRGVYTDTQYF
TRBJ2-3,15,TRBV5-3,.,CARSGLTSVTDTQYF
TRBJ2-7,15,TRBV6-5,.,CASNPGQGRTYEQYF
TRBJ1-4,13,TRBV2,.,CARGGVSNEKLFF
TRBJ1-4,15,TRBV6-6,.,CASSYEGRLNEKLFF
TRBJ2-2,15,TRBV7-9,.,CASSFRQGMAGELFF
TRBJ2-3,13,TRBV4-2,.,CASSQGLADSEYF
TRBJ1-2,17,TRBV18,.,CASSPPRGGQGSYGYTF
TRBJ1-2,17,TRBV28,.,CASSLWDRGRLSYGYTF
TRBJ2-7,15,TRBV9,.,CASSPWTGGAYEQYF
TRBJ2-2,16,TRBV11-2,.,CASSFLPGGNTGELFF
TRBJ2-7,17,TRBV7-8,.,CASSLVIRAKTSYEQYF
TRBJ2-7,13,TRBV27,few,CASSLNQQGNQYF
TRBJ2-1,19,TRBV21-1,.,CASSKASGLAGRYSNEQFF
TRBJ1-2,13,TRBV30,.,CAWSTDLNYGYTF
TRBJ1-1,15,TRBV5-1,.,CASSLLQGINTEAFF
TRBJ2-1,13,TRBV11-3,.,CASSLDGTGGQFF
TRBJ1-5,13,TRBV6-1,.,CASRGGSNQPQHF
TRBJ2-5,16,TRBV5-4,.,CASSLPGLVGQETQYF
TRBJ2-1,15,TRBV5-1,.,CASIRFPSAANEQFF
TRBJ1-4,14,TRBV2,.,CASSRTGGSEKLFF
TRBJ1-1,16,TRBV9,.,CASSVVKLGGITEAFF
TRBJ2-3,17,TRBV4-3,.,CASSQEERGLSTDTQYF
TRBJ2-7,17,TRBV27,.,CASSLSSATAFSYEQYF
TRBJ2-1,14,TRBV27,.,CASSLEQGYNEQFF
TRBJ2-1,14,TRBV7-9,.,CASRDGTGGNEQFF
TRBJ1-5,17,TRBV19,.,CASSIVPNYQGYQPQHF
TRBJ1-2,13,TRBV27,.,CASSFGQNYGYTF
TRBJ1-5,15,TRBV5-6,few,CASSFRHYINQPQHF
TRBJ1-1,15,TRBV7-9,.,CASSRDRLKNTEAFF
TRBJ2-7,12,TRBV7-9,.,CASSSHFYEQYF
TRBJ2-1,11,TRBV25-1,.,CASSEAEEQFF
TRBJ1-6,15,TRBV5-1,.,CASSTGAPGDSPLHF
TRBJ2-5,16,TRBV9,.,CASSPRMGGPIETQYF
TRBJ2-5,10,TRBV29-1,.,CSVGIGTQYF
TRBJ2-1,15,TRBV7-2,.,CASSLGLAYGNEQFF
TRBJ2-1,15,TRBV7-7,.,CASSLAGGLFNEQFF
TRBJ1-4,21,TRBV4-2,.,CASSQDRLPARAQGLNEKLFF
TRBJ2-3,16,TRBV28,.,CASRPGRGASTDTQYF
TRBJ2-1,16,TRBV14,.,CASSQLSGGSYNEQFF